This T cell receptor beta chain came from a study of identical twins. With regard to this clonotype: A much larger clone sits a single nucleotide away, making a read error possible.

TCRdb re-called the 5' RACE reads through MiXCR, storing one row per CDR3 protein. This sample yields about 700,000 distinct CDR3 sequences, of which 8.5% to 9.5% are seen a single time; around 0.95% belongs to the top ten. These data were likewise used in another study, on yellow fever vaccine responses in identical twins.

The sequence derives from a woman in her late teens or twenties in good health. Sequenced input: PBMCs.

The CDR3 here is CASTYLYGEQYF. The CDR3 DNA sequence: TGTGCCAGCACCTATTTGTATGGCGAGCAGTACTTC. The J gene is TRBJ2-7, the V gene TRBV7-9; D ambiguous. This CDR3 comprises 12 residues. V lost 7 bases and J 6 bases, leaving 13 bases between the germline ends. Germline CDR1 reads SEHNR; CDR2 reads FQNEAQ (reference sequence).